These T cell receptor beta chains were read from a single sample in a study of cytomegalovirus exposure and HLA in healthy donors. Sequencing was performed with immunoSEQ multiplex PCR; in TCRdb, only in-frame clones are kept and a portion is missing. Of approximately 88,000 clones in the sample, less than 90% were seen once. Sequencing was carried out using PBMCs. These receptors were taken from a woman between 18 and 29 years old in good health and CMV-seropositive. CDR3s leave out the opening cysteine and the closing phenylalanine or tryptophan. The order of the fields is V gene, CDR3 protein.

V: TRBV30
CDR3: ASRQETEAF

V: TRBV5-1
CDR3: ASSPGTENSPLH

V: TRBV30
CDR3: AWKQPGNTEAF

V: TRBV5-1
CDR3: ASSLEAGSNQPQH

V: TRBV5-1
CDR3: ASRSGQGNEKLF

V: TRBV2
CDR3: ASSGITSGTDTQY

V: TRBV19
CDR3: ASTTGQDSENTIY

V: TRBV4-1
CDR3: ASSQGLTSSGTDTQY

V: TRBV10-3
CDR3: AISGTRETQY

V: TRBV28
CDR3: ASRPGTLNTGELF

V: TRBV10-1
CDR3: ASSESEGTYEQY

V: TRBV5-1
CDR3: ASREGTTDTQY

V: TRBV7-3
CDR3: ASSTTKADTQY

V: TRBV5-6
CDR3: ASSLPTGSGNSPLH

V: TRBV4-1
CDR3: ASSPFPLDRVQVALH

V: TRBV5-6
CDR3: ASSGTGETEAF

V: TRBV18
CDR3: ASSPQGPLDSEQY

V: TRBV30
CDR3: AWSSDWSQETQY

V: TRBV19
CDR3: ASSILGGGQPQH

V: TRBV7-3
CDR3: ASSSTGGASYNEQF

V: TRBV19
CDR3: ASSIRGENTEAF

V: TRBV5-1
CDR3: ASSSNTGGDTGELF

V: TRBV5-6
CDR3: ASSPAGSGGGTDTQY

V: TRBV2
CDR3: ASSDGKGAFTNVLT

V: TRBV10-3
CDR3: AISVGTAISSGNTIY

V: TRBV28
CDR3: ASLRGLAGGGTDTQY

V: TRBV15
CDR3: ATSRMETQY

V: TRBV6-5
CDR3: ASSTHIASGNTIY

V: TRBV5-1
CDR3: ASSPTGDTFRNYGYT

V: TRBV7-2
CDR3: ASSPDRQTEAF

V: TRBV11-1
CDR3: ASSEQALPTEAF

V: TRBV7-2
CDR3: ASSLATGRDEQY

V: TRBV27
CDR3: ASSAQSLNTEAF

V: TRBV30
CDR3: AWSGGQSKTQY

V: TRBV9
CDR3: ASSVKGANSYNEQF

V: TRBV19
CDR3: ASKEQGASYEQY

V: TRBV7-8
CDR3: ASSFGGGLHEQY

V: TRBV7-8
CDR3: ASSPGGSGGPLDTQY

V: TRBV4-3
CDR3: ASSKGVAGQAYNEQF

V: TRBV28
CDR3: ASRTSYNEQF

V: TRBV5-1
CDR3: ASSLLAGASTDTQY

V: TRBV5-1
CDR3: ASRTGPSNEKLF

V: TRBV5-1
CDR3: ASSLSRYEQY

V: TRBV15
CDR3: ATSLRQGPAGSPLH

V: TRBV11-2
CDR3: ASSTGPGGRTEAF

V: TRBV10-1
CDR3: ASSESKGGRRTDTQY

V: TRBV4-1
CDR3: ASSQDPGAGELF

V: TRBV6-5
CDR3: ASSYRETQY

V: TRBV28
CDR3: ASSSGGDNSPLH

V: TRBV2
CDR3: ASSFPSTGVYSNQPQH

V: TRBV28
CDR3: ASSFPLSGGHTDTQY

V: TRBV11-3
CDR3: ASSLAWGGGAQEQF

V: TRBV5-1
CDR3: ASEEEPKTEAF

V: TRBV27
CDR3: ASSLEGGGASSYNEQF